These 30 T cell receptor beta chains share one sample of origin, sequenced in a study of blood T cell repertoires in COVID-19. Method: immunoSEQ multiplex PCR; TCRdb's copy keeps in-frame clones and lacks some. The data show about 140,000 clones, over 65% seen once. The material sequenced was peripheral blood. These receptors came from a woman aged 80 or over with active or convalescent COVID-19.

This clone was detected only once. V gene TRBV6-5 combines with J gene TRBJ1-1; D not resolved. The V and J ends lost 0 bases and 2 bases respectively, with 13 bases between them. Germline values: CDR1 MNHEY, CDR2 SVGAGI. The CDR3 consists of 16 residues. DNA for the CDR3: TGTGCCAGCAGTTACTCGCAGCCCCGGGGAAACACTGAAGCTTTCTTT. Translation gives CASSYSQPRGNTEAFF.

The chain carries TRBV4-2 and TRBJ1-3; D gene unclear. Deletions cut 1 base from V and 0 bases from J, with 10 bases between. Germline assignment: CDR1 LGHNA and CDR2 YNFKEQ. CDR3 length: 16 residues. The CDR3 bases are TGTGCCAGCAGCCAAGCCGGAGGTAGCTCTGGAAACACCATATATTTT. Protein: CASSQAGGSSGNTIYF.

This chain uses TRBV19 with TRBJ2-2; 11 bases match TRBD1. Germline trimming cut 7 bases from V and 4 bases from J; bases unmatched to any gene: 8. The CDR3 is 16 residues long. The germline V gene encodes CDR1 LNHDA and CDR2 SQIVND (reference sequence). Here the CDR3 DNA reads TGTGCCAGTAAAATTTCAGGGACAGGGGGCACCGGGGAGCTGTTTTTT. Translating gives CASKISGTGGTGELFF.

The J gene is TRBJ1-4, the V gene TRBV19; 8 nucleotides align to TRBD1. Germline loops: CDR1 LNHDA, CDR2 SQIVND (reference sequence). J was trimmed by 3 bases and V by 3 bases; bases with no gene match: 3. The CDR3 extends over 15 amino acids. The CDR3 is CASSIGQGPNEKLFF. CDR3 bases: TGTGCCAGTAGTATCGGACAGGGACCTAATGAAAAACTGTTTTTT.

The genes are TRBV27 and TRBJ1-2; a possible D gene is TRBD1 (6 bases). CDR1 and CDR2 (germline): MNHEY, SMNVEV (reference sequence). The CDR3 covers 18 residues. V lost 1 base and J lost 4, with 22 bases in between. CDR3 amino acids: CASSLWTIGGRGGYGYTF. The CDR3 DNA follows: TGTGCCAGCAGTTTATGGACGATTGGAGGCAGGGGCGGCTATGGCTACACCTTC.

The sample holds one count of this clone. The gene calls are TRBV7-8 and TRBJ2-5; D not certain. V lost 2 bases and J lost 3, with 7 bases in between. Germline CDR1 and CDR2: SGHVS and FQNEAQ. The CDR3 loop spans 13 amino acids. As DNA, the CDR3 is TGTGCCAGCAGCTTAATTCAGAAAGAGACCCAGTACTTC. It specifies CASSLIQKETQYF.

CDR3 DNA sequence: TGTGCCAGTAGTATAAACGGAGGGAACTCACCCCTCCACTTT. Its translation: CASSINGGNSPLHF. The rearrangement joins TRBV19 to TRBJ1-6; D uncertain. Germline V gene lookup returns CDR1 LNHDA and CDR2 SQIVND (reference sequence). This CDR3 contains 14 residues. Trimming stripped 2 bases from V and 10 bases from J, with 12 bases between.

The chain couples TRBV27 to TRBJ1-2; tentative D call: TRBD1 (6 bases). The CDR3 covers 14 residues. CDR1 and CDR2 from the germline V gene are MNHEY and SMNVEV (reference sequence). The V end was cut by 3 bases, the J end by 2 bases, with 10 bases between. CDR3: CASSLAGENYGYTF. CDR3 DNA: TGTGCCAGCAGTTTGGCAGGGGAGAACTATGGCTACACCTTC.

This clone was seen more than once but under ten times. CDR3 in amino acids: CASSPTGVLHQPQHF. CDR3 sequence (DNA): TGTGCCAGCAGCCCCACAGGGGTGTTGCATCAGCCCCAGCATTTT. The V gene is TRBV28, the J gene TRBJ1-5; the match to TRBD1 covers 7 bases. Germline lookup yields CDR1 MDHEN and CDR2 SYDVKM. The CDR3 runs to 15 residues. The trim removed 6 bases at V and 5 bases at J, leaving 10 bases unmatched.

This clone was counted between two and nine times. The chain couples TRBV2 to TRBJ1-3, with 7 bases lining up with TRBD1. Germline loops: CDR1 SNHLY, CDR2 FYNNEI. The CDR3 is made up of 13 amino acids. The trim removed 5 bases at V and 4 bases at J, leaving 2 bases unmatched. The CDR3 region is CASSTGQGNTIYF. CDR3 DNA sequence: TGTGCCAGCAGTACGGGACAGGGAAACACCATATATTTT. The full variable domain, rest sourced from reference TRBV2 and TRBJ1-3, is EPEVTQTPSHQVTQMGQEVILRCVPISNHLYFYWYRQILGQKVEFLVSFYNNEISEKSEIFDDQFSVERPDGSNFTLKIRSTKLEDSAMYFCASSTGQGNTIYFGEGSWLTVV.

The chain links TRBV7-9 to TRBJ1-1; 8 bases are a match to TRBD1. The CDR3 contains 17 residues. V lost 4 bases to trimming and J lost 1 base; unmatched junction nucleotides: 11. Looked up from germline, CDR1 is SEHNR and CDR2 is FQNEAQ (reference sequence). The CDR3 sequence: CASSSPGTGLRNTEAFF. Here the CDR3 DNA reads TGTGCCAGCAGCTCCCCCGGGACAGGCCTTCGGAACACTGAAGCTTTCTTT.

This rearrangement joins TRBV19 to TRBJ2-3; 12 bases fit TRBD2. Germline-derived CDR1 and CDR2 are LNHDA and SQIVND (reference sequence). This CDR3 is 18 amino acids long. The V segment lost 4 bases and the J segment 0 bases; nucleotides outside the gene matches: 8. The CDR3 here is CASSSPGTSGSSTDTQYF. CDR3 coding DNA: TGTGCCAGTAGTAGTCCCGGGACTAGCGGGTCTAGCACAGATACGCAGTATTTT.

CDR3 in amino acids: CASSPDTGGGYTF. Written as DNA, the CDR3 is TGCGCCAGCAGTCCGGACACGGGCGGTGGCTACACCTTC. The chain employs TRBV5-1 and TRBJ1-2, with a weak D call TRBD1 (5 bases). The CDR3 is 13 residues long. Trimming removed 5 bases from V and 7 bases from J, with 15 bases in between. The germline CDR1 and CDR2 sequences are SGHRS and YFSETQ.

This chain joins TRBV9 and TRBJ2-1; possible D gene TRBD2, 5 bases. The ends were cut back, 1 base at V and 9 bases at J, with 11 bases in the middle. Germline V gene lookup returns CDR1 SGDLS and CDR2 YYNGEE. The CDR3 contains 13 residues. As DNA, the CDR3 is TGTGCCAGCAGCGTACGGACTGTGGGTGAGCAGTTCTTC. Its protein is CASSVRTVGEQFF.

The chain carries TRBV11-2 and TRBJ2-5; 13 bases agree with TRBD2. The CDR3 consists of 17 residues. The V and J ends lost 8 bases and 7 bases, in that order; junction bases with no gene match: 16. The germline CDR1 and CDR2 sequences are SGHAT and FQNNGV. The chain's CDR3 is CASGTTGTSGAGGTQYF. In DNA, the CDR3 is TGTGCCAGCGGCACTACGGGGACTAGCGGGGCCGGGGGGACCCAGTACTTC.

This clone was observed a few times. The CDR3 is CASGRRGAINQPQHF. CDR3 DNA sequence: TGTGCCAGCGGTCGGCGGGGGGCGATTAATCAGCCCCAGCATTTT. The chain combines TRBV6-5 with TRBJ1-5, with D perhaps TRBD1 (6 bases). This CDR3 is 15 amino acids long. CDR1 is MNHEY, CDR2 SVGAGI, per germline. Trimming cost V 8 bases and J 4 bases, with 18 bases left between them.

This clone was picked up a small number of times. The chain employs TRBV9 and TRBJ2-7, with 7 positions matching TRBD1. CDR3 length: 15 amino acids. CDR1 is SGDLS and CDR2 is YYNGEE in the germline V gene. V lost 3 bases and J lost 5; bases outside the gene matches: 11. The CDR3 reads CASSAAGRQGDEQYF. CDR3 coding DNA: TGTGCCAGCAGCGCGGCAGGGAGACAGGGCGACGAGCAGTACTTC.

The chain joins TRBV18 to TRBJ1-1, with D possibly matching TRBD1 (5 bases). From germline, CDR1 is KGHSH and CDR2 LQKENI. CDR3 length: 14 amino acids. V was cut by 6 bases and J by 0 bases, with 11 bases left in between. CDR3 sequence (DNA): TGTGCCAGCTCGCCTGTGACAGTGAACACTGAAGCTTTCTTT. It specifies CASSPVTVNTEAFF. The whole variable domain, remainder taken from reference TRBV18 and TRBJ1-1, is NAGVMQNPRHLVRRRGQEARLRCSPMKGHSHVYWYRQLPEEGLKFMVYLQKENIIDESGMPKERFSAEFPKEGPSILRIQQVVRGDSAAYFCASSPVTVNTEAFFGQGTRLTVV.

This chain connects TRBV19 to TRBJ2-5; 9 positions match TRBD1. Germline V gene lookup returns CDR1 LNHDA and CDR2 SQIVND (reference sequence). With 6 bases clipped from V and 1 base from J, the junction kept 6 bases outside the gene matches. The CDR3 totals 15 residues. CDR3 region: CASRTGQGLQETQYF. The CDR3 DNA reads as TGTGCCAGTAGAACGGGACAGGGACTCCAAGAGACCCAGTACTTC.

DNA for the CDR3: TGTGCCAGCAGCTTAGTTCAGGGGGGTAACGAGCAGTACTTC. Encoded protein: CASSLVQGGNEQYF. V gene TRBV7-9 combines with J gene TRBJ2-7, with D tentatively TRBD1 (7 bases). Germline V CDR1 and CDR2: SEHNR, FQNEAQ (reference sequence). V lost 1 base, J lost 5 bases, and 12 bases lay in between. The CDR3 length is 14 residues.

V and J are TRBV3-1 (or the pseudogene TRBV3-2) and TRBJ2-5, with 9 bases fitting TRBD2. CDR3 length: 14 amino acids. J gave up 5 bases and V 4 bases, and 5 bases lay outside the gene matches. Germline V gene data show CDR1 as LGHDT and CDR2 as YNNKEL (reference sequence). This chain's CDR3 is CASSPRGGGETQYF. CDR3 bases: TGTGCCAGCAGCCCGCGGGGGGGCGGGGAGACCCAGTACTTC.

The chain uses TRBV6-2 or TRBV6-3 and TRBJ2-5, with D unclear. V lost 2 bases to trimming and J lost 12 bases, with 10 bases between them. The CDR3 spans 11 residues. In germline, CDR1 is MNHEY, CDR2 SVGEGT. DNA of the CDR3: TGTGCCAGCAGTTACGATGGGCCGAAGTACTTC. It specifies CASSYDGPKYF.

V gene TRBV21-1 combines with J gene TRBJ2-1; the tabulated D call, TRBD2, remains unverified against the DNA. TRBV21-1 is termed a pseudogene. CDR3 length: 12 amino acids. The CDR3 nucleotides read TGTGCCAGCACGGAGGGTTACAATGAGCAGTTCTTC. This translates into CASTEGYNEQFF.

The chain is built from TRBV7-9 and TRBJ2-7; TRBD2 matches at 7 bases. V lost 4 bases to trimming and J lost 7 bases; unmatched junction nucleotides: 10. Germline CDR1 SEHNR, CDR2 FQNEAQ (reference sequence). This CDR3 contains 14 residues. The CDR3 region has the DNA TGTGCCAGCAGCTCAGGCAGGGAGGGAAGGGAGCAGTACTTC. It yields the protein CASSSGREGREQYF. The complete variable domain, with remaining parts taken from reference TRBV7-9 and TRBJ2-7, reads DTGVSQNPRHKITKRGQNVTFRCDPISEHNRLYWYRQTLGQGPEFLTYFQNEAQLEKSRLLSDRFSAERPKGSFSTLEIQRTEQGDSAMYLCASSSGREGREQYFGPGTRLTVT.

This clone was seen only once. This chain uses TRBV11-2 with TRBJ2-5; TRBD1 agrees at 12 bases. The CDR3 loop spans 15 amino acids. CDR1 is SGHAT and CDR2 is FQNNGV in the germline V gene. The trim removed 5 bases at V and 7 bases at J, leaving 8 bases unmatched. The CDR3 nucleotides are TGTGCCAGCAGCCGCGGGACAGGGGGCTTGGTGACCCAGTACTTC. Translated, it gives CASSRGTGGLVTQYF.

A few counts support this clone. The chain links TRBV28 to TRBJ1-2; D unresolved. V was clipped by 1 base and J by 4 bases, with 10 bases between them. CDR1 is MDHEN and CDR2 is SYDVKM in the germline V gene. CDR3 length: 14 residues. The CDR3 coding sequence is TGTGCCAGCAGTTTATCGGAGGGTTTCTATGGCTACACCTTC. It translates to CASSLSEGFYGYTF.

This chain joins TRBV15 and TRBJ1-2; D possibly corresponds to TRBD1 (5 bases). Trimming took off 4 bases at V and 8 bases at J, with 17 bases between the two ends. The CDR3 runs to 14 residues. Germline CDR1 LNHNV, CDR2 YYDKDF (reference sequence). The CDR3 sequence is CATSTPYDSRGYTF. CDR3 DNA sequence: TGTGCCACCAGCACCCCCTATGACAGTCGGGGCTACACCTTC.

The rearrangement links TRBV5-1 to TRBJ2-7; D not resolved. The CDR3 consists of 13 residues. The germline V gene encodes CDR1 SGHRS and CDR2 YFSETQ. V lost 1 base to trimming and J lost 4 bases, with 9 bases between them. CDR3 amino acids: CASSLSVEYEQYF. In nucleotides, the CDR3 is TGCGCCAGCAGCTTGAGCGTCGAGTACGAGCAGTACTTC.

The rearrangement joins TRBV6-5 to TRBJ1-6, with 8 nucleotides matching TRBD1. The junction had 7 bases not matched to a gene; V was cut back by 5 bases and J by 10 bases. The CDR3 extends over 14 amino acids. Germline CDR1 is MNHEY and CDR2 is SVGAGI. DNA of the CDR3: TGTGCCAGCAGTCCAGGACAGGGAGGCTCACCCCTCCACTTT. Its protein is CASSPGQGGSPLHF.

The CDR3 DNA reads TGTGCCAGCAGTTACGTCGGGATAGCTAATGAAAAACTGTTTTTT. This sequence encodes CASSYVGIANEKLFF. V is TRBV6-2 or TRBV6-3 and J is TRBJ1-4, with unresolved D. The CDR3 extends over 15 amino acids. V gave up 2 bases and J gave up 3 bases, with 10 bases separating them. The germline V gene encodes CDR1 MNHEY and CDR2 SVGEGT.